The TCR beta chain described here comes from a study of cytomegalovirus exposure and HLA in healthy donors. CDR3 length equals 12 residues. Trimming removed 1 base at V and 4 bases at J, with 4 bases between. Germline assignment: CDR1 SGDLS and CDR2 YYNGEE. This clone occurred once. PCR primers comprised 60 Vbeta and 13 Jbeta primers. Sequencing used immunoSEQ multiplex PCR; TCRdb keeps in-frame clones, though not all of them. The sample includes about 150,000 clones, 75% to 80% of them seen just once. At sampling all donors were nominally healthy, likely with unrecorded immune exposures. The sample consisted of PBMCs. The origin of this receptor is a male donor in good health and CMV-seronegative. V gene TRBV9 combines with J gene TRBJ2-3, with D unclear. CDR3: CASSVHPDTQYF. As DNA, the CDR3 is TGTGCCAGCAGCGTACATCCAGATACGCAGTATTTT.